A single sample is the source of the 22 T cell receptor beta chains below, sequenced in a study of T cells expressing NK-cell markers. TCRdb reprocessed the 5' RACE reads and reports one entry per CDR3 protein, with no DNA. This sample's table reports 350,000 to 500,000 distinct CDR3 sequences. The sequencing sample was made of blood T cells: a sorted CD56 or NKG2C T cell subset, CD4+ or CD8+ T cells, or bulk PBMC T cells (not recorded which). Receptors originate from a woman between 18 and 70 years old in good health.

The chain links TRBV20-1 to TRBJ2-7; TCRdb indicates TRBD1, and absent DNA this call remains unverified. Germline loops: CDR1 DFQATT, CDR2 SNEGSKA (reference sequence). The CDR3 is 14 residues long. The CDR3: CSARDHDRPYEQYF.

This chain uses TRBV19 with TRBJ2-4; TCRdb returns TRBD1, unconfirmable since there is no DNA. The CDR3 runs 14 residues. Germline loops: CDR1 LNHDA, CDR2 SQIVND (reference sequence). The CDR3 protein is CASSVTVAKNIQYF.

The V call is TRBV7-8, the J call TRBJ2-2; TCRdb lists TRBD2, though no DNA is available to test this call. The CDR3 is 18 residues long. Germline loops: CDR1 SGHVS, CDR2 FQNEAQ. CDR3 amino acids: CASTPPGLAGARTGELFF. The entire variable domain, with the rest obtained from reference TRBV7-8 and TRBJ2-2, is as follows: GAGVSQSPRYKVAKRGQDVALRCDPISGHVSLFWYQQALGQGPEFLTYFQNEAQLDKSGLPSDRFFAERPEGSVSTLKIQRTQQEDSAVYLCASTPPGLAGARTGELFFGEGSRLTVL.

The J gene is TRBJ1-4, the V gene TRBV20-1. Per germline, CDR1 DFQATT and CDR2 SNEGSKA (reference sequence). The CDR3 spans 13 residues. CDR3 region: CSARGRANEKLFF.

V gene TRBV6-5 combines with J gene TRBJ1-6. The CDR3 has 15 amino acids. Germline-derived CDR1 and CDR2 are MNHEY and SVGAGI. The CDR3 loop reads CASSYSITGNRPLHF.

The V and J genes are TRBV29-1 and TRBJ2-1; TCRdb's D gene call, TRBD1, goes unchecked for lack of DNA. The CDR3 has 13 amino acids. CDR1 and CDR2 (germline): SQVTM, ANQGSEA. This chain's CDR3 is CSIVGTVYNEQFF.

V is TRBV28 and J is TRBJ2-7; TCRdb's D call, TRBD1, is unchecked because there is no DNA. The germline V gene encodes CDR1 MDHEN and CDR2 SYDVKM. This CDR3 has 14 amino acids. The CDR3 loop is CASRSPEGRYEQYF.

The chain joins TRBV12-3 or TRBV12-4 to TRBJ1-5. The CDR3 sequence is 15 residues long. The CDR3 loop reads CASSLRVSGDQPQHF.

The gene calls are TRBV12-3 or TRBV12-4 and TRBJ2-7; the D call from TCRdb, TRBD1, cannot be confirmed without DNA. The CDR3 is 15 amino acids. The CDR3 is CASSLTGGAFSEQYF.

The chain joins TRBV11-2 to TRBJ2-2; TCRdb designates TRBD1, a call that cannot be tested without DNA. Germline values: CDR1 SGHAT, CDR2 FQNNGV. The CDR3 has 23 amino acids. The CDR3 sequence: CASSLYLVGGSRGPISNTGELFF.

The rearrangement joins TRBV20-1 to TRBJ2-1; the TRBD2 assignment by TCRdb is unverifiable without DNA. CDR1 is DFQATT, CDR2 SNEGSKA, per germline (reference sequence). The CDR3 has 19 residues. The CDR3 here is CSASLGLAGGAFRNNEQFF.

The CDR3 sequence: CASSFTGGIDYGYTF. The chain couples TRBV6-5 to TRBJ1-2; with no DNA, the TCRdb D assignment of TRBD1 cannot be verified. Germline V gene sequence: CDR1 MNHEY, CDR2 SVGAGI. The CDR3 loop spans 15 amino acids.

V is TRBV30 and J is TRBJ1-4. Germline lookup yields CDR1 GTSNPN and CDR2 SVGIG (reference sequence). CDR3 length: 11 amino acids. CDR3 in amino acids: CAWTQDTKLFF.

The rearrangement links TRBV20-1 to TRBJ2-1. Germline-derived CDR1 and CDR2 are DFQATT and SNEGSKA (reference sequence). This CDR3 is 12 amino acids long. The CDR3: CSSTTTPNEQFF.

This sequence joins TRBV18 and TRBJ2-5. Looked up from germline, CDR1 is KGHSH and CDR2 is LQKENI. This CDR3 region has 14 residues. The CDR3 sequence is CASSLRVDQETQYF.

The chain employs TRBV12-3 or TRBV12-4 and TRBJ2-3; lacking DNA, the TRBD2 call made by TCRdb goes unchecked. CDR3 length: 17 amino acids. The CDR3 spells CASSYPRLAGDFHTQYF.

This rearrangement joins TRBV20-1 to TRBJ2-5; with no DNA, the TCRdb D assignment of TRBD2 cannot be verified. The CDR3 covers 15 residues. CDR1 and CDR2 (germline): DFQATT, SNEGSKA (reference sequence). CDR3 in amino acids: CSARWLAGGRETQYF.

The rearrangement links TRBV20-1 to TRBJ1-2. The CDR3 contains 13 residues. Germline V lookup: CDR1 DFQATT, CDR2 SNEGSKA (reference sequence). CDR3 sequence: CSARQVQDYGYTF.

This CDR3 is CASSPRGGEQYF. The rearrangement joins TRBV4-1 to TRBJ2-7; TCRdb proposes TRBD1, but this gene call is untestable without DNA. The CDR3 runs to 12 residues. Per germline, CDR1 MGHRA and CDR2 YSYEKL.

The chain carries TRBV27 and TRBJ1-1. The CDR3 sequence is 14 residues long. CDR1 MNHEY and CDR2 SMNVEV come from the germline V gene (reference sequence). This chain's CDR3 is CASNPGGGTTEAFF.

The V and J genes are TRBV4-2 and TRBJ2-2; the TCRdb call, TRBD1, lacks DNA for checking. CDR1 is LGHNA and CDR2 is YNFKEQ in the germline V gene. The CDR3 consists of 16 residues. The CDR3 spells CASSQVVGVGTGELFF.

V usage is TRBV4-3 and J usage is TRBJ2-1; without DNA, the TCRdb call of TRBD2 cannot be checked. CDR1 LGHNA and CDR2 YSLEER come from the germline V gene. The CDR3 covers 15 residues. The CDR3: CASSQVTSVNNEQFF.